These 10 T cell receptor beta chains were all obtained from the same sample, sequenced in a study of T cells in Graves' hyperthyroidism and ophthalmopathy (dated by TCRdb to between 2017 and 2020). To prepare the library, multiplex PCR was applied. Sequencing took place on an Illumina HiSeq 2000. TCR beta CDR3 regions were amplified from RNA transcripts. A first-round RT-PCR of the TCR CDR3 used the HTBI primer set with the Qiagen OneStep RT-PCR kit. Clones were called with MiXCR by TCRdb after fastp trimmed the public reads at Q25, and only in-frame beta chains were retained. Every CDR3 protein is listed once, alongside the most common genes and DNA of its rows. Across this sample there are fewer than 650,000 distinct CDR3 sequences, with 14% seen only once. 6.5% to 9% of the sample lies in the top ten. Sequenced: blood. The receptor set was obtained from a woman aged 18-29 years with Graves' ophthalmopathy.

This chain connects TRBV29-1 to TRBJ2-1; D is undetermined. CDR1 SQVTM and CDR2 ANQGSEA come from the germline V gene. V was cut by 3 bases and J by 9 bases, with 12 bases left in between. The CDR3 runs 12 residues. CDR3 coding DNA: TGCAGCGTTGAGGACGTTACAGCTGAGCAGTTCTTC. This codes for CSVEDVTAEQFF.

Worth noting for this clonotype: One base away lies a much larger clone, so this may be a sequencing read error. The V and J genes are TRBV15 and TRBJ2-1, with a weak D call TRBD1 (6 bases). Per germline, CDR1 LNHNV and CDR2 YYDKDF (reference sequence). The CDR3 length is 14 residues. V lost 3 bases and J 2 bases, leaving 8 bases between the germline ends. The CDR3 here is CATSRTGTYNEQFF. The CDR3 DNA reads as TGTGCCACCAGCAGGACAGGAACCTACAATGAGCAGTTCTTC.

This clonotype has a count of ten or more. This rearrangement joins TRBV6-6 to TRBJ2-7; 14 bases fit TRBD2. This CDR3 is built from 17 residues. Germline loops: CDR1 MNHNY, CDR2 SVGAGI (reference sequence). Trimming took 1 base from V and 3 from J; bases not matched to a gene: 5. DNA of the CDR3: TGTGCCAGCAGTTACTTCCTCGGGACTAGCGGGAGCTACGAGCAGTACTTC. It translates to CASSYFLGTSGSYEQYF.

In the case of this clonotype: The conserved phenylalanine or tryptophan is not found at the CDR3 terminus, so this likely reflects a read error. The chain uses TRBV24-1 and TRBJ2-2; TRBD1 matches at 9 bases. The CDR3 has 15 amino acids. Germline assignment: CDR1 KGHDR and CDR2 SFDVKD. Unmatched junction bases numbered 4, after V lost 9 bases and J lost 0 bases. The CDR3 nucleotides read TGTGCCACCTCGAGACAGGGGGCGAACACCGGGGAGCTGTTTTCT. Its translation: CATSRQGANTGELFS.

The V call is TRBV20-1, the J call TRBJ1-4; 9 bases map to TRBD1. V dropped 6 bases and J dropped 1; count of bases not matched to a gene: 15. Germline V CDR1 and CDR2: DFQATT, SNEGSKA (reference sequence). There are 18 residues in the CDR3. The CDR3 loop is CSAPGAGTGSLTNEKLFF. CDR3 nucleotides: TGCAGTGCCCCCGGCGCCGGGACAGGGAGCTTAACTAATGAAAAACTGTTTTTT.

The sample holds many counts of this clonotype. This sequence joins TRBV7-2 and TRBJ2-1; 11 bases line up with TRBD2. Germline V lookup: CDR1 SGHTA, CDR2 FQGNSA. Losses at the gene ends were 4 bases for V and 5 bases for J; bases not matched to a gene: 7. This CDR3 has 16 amino acids. In DNA form, the CDR3 reads TGTGCCAGCAGCTCCGCCGGGACTAGCGGAAACAATGAGCAGTTCTTC. Its translation: CASSSAGTSGNNEQFF.

Of note for this clonotype: Just one base apart from a much larger clone, this may be a read error. DNA of the CDR3: TGCAGTGCTGCTGCGGCGACTAGCGGGAGTCCCTGCGAGCAGTACTTC. Translated, it gives CSAAAATSGSPCEQYF. This chain connects TRBV20-1 to TRBJ2-7, with TRBD2 matching 12 bases. The CDR3 has 16 residues. Germline V gives CDR1 DFQATT, CDR2 SNEGSKA (reference sequence). The ends lost 5 bases at V and 6 bases at J; junction bases unmatched: 14.

This clonotype has a count of ten or more. This chain uses TRBV6-2 or TRBV6-3 with TRBJ1-5; 8 bases are shared with TRBD1. CDR1 and CDR2 (germline): MNHEY, SVGEGT. This CDR3 contains 18 residues. Losses at the gene ends were 0 bases for V and 1 base for J; bases not matched to a gene: 8. CDR3 amino acids: CASSYSRTGQGSNQPQHF. Here the CDR3 DNA reads TGTGCCAGCAGTTACTCGAGAACAGGACAGGGCAGCAATCAGCCCCAGCATTTT.

CDR3 loop: CASSVYPTREEKLFF. The CDR3 DNA reads as TGTGCCAGCAGCGTATACCCAACGCGGGAAGAAAAACTGTTTTTT. The chain joins TRBV9 to TRBJ1-4; D gene unclear. This CDR3 comprises 15 residues. CDR1 is SGDLS, CDR2 YYNGEE, per germline. V was clipped by 1 base and J by 8 bases, with 15 bases between them.

The table lists this clonotype with many counts. This rearrangement joins TRBV11-2 to TRBJ2-7, with 10 bases fitting TRBD1. V shed 4 bases, J shed 0 bases, and the junction held 0 bases outside the gene matches. This CDR3 has 14 residues. Per the germline V gene, CDR1 is SGHAT and CDR2 is FQNNGV. The CDR3 nucleotides read TGTGCCAGCAGCTGGACAGGGGGCTCCTACGAGCAGTACTTC. Its translation: CASSWTGGSYEQYF.